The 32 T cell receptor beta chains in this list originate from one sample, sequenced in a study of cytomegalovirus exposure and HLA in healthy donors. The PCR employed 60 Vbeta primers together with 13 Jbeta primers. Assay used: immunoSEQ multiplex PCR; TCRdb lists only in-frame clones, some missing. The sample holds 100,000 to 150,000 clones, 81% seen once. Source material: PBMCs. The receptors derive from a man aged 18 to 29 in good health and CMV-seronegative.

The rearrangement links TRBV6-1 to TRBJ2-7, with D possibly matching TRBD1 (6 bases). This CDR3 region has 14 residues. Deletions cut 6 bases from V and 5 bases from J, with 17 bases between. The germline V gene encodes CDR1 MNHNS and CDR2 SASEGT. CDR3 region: CASSIVGTTDEQYF. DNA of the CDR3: TGTGCCAGCAGCATAGTCGGGACAACGGACGAGCAGTACTTC.

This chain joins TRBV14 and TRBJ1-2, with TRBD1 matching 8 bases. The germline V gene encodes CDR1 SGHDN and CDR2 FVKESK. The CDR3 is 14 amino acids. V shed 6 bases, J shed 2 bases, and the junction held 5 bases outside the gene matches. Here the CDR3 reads CASRQTGENYGYTF. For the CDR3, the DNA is TGTGCCAGCAGGCAGACAGGGGAAAACTATGGCTACACCTTC.

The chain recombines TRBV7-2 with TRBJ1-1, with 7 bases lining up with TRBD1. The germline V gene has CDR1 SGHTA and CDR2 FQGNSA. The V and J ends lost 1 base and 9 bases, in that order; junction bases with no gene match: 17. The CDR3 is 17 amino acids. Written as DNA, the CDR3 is TGTGCCAGCAGCTTAGGGGCAGGGGGTGGGGGTCTAATAAAAGCTTTCTTT. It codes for CASSLGAGGGGLIKAFF.

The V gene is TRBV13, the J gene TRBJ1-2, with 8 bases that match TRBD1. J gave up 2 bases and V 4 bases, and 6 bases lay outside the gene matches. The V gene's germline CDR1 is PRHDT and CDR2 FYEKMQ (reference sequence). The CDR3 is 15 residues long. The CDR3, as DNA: TGTGCCAGCAGCTCCCGGGACAGGATGAACTATGGCTACACCTTC. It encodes CASSSRDRMNYGYTF.

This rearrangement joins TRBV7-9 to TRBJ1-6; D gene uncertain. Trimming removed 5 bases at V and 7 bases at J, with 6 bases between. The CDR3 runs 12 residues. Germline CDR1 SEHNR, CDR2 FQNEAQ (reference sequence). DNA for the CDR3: TGTGCCAGCAGCCCGGGGAATTCACCCCTCCACTTT. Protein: CASSPGNSPLHF.

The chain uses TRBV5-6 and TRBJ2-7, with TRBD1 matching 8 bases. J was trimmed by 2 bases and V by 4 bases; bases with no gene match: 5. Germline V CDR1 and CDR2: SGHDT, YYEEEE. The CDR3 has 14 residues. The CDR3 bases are TGTGCCAGCAGCGGACAGGGACCTACCTACGAGCAGTACTTC. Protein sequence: CASSGQGPTYEQYF. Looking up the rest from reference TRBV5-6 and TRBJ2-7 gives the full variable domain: DAGVTQSPTHLIKTRGQQVTLRCSPKSGHDTVSWYQQALGQGPQFIFQYYEEEERQRGNFPDRFSGHQFPNYSSELNVNALLLGDSALYLCASSGQGPTYEQYFGPGTRLTVT.

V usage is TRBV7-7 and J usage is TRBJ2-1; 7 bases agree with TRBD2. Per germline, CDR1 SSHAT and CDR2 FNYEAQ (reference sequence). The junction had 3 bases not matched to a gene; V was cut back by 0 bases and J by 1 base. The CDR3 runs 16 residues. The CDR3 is CASSLAAAGSYNEQFF. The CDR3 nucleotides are TGTGCCAGCAGCTTAGCAGCAGCGGGGTCCTACAATGAGCAGTTCTTC.

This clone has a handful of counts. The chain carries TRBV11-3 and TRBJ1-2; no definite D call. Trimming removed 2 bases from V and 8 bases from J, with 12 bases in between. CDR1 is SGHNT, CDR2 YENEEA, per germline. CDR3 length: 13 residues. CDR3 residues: CASSLYSLEGYTF. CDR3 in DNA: TGTGCCAGCAGCTTATACAGCCTCGAGGGCTACACCTTC.

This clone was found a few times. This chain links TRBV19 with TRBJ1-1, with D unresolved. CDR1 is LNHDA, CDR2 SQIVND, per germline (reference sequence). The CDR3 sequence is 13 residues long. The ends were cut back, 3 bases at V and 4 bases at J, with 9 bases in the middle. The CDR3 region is CASSIELATEAFF. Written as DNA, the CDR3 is TGTGCCAGTAGTATTGAACTCGCCACTGAAGCTTTCTTT.

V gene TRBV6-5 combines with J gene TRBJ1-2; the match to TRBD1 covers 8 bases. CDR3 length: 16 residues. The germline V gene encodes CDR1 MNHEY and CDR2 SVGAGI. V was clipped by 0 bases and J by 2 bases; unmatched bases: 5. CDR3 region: CASSYSGQGANYGYTF. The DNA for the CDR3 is TGTGCCAGCAGTTACTCGGGGCAGGGGGCAAACTATGGCTACACCTTC.

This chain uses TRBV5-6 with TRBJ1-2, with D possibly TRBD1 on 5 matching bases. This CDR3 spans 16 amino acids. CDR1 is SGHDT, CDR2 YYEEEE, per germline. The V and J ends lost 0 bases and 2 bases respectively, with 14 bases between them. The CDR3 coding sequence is TGTGCCAGCAGCTTGGTGGACGCCGGGGGAAACTATGGCTACACCTTC. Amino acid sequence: CASSLVDAGGNYGYTF.

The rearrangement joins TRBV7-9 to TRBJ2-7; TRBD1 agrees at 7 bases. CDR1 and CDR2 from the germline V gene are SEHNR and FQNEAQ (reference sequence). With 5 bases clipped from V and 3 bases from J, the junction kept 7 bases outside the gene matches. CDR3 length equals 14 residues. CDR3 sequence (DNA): TGTGCCAGCAGCGTAGGGGACAGTTTCTACGAGCAGTACTTC. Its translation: CASSVGDSFYEQYF.

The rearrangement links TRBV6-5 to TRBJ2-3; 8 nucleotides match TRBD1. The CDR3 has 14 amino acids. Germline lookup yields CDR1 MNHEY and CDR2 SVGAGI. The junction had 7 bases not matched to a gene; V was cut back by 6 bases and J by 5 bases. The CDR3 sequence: CASSSGQGKDTQYF. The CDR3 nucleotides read TGTGCCAGCAGCTCCGGACAGGGCAAAGATACGCAGTATTTT.

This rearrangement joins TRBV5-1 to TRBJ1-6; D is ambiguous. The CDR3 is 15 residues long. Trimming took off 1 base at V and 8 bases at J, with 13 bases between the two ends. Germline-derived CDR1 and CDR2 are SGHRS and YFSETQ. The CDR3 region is CASSLLEYEYSPLHF. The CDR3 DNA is TGCGCCAGCAGCTTGTTAGAATATGAGTATTCACCCCTCCACTTT.

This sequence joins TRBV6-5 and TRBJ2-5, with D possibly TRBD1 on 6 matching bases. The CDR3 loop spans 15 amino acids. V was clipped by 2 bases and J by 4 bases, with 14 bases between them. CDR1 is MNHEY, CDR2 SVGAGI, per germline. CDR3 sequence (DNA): TGTGCCAGCAGTTACGCCTCAGGGGCCGGAGAGACCCAGTACTTC. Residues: CASSYASGAGETQYF.

CDR3 nucleotide sequence: TGTGCCAGCAGCCTTTCTAACGTACAAGAGACCCAGTACTTC. Protein sequence: CASSLSNVQETQYF. The gene calls are TRBV7-6 and TRBJ2-5; the D is unclear. CDR1 and CDR2 from the germline V gene are SGHVS and FNYEAQ. The length of the CDR3 is 14 residues. V was cut by 5 bases and J by 2 bases, with 12 bases left in between.

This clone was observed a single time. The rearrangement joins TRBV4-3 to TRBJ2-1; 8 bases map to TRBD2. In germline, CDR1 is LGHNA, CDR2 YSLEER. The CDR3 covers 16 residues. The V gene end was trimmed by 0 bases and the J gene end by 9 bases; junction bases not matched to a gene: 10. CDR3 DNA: TGCGCCAGCAGCCAAGACCGGGGGGGTTTAGTAGGTGAGCAGTTCTTC. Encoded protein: CASSQDRGGLVGEQFF.

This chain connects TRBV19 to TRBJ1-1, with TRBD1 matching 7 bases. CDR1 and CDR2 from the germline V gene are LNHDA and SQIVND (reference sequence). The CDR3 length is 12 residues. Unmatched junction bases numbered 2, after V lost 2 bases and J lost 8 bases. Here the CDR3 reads CASSIRDREAFF. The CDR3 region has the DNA TGTGCCAGTAGTATAAGGGACAGAGAAGCTTTCTTT. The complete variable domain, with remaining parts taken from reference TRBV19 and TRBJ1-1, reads DGGITQSPKYLFRKEGQNVTLSCEQNLNHDAMYWYRQDPGQGLRLIYYSQIVNDFQKGDIAEGYSVSREKKESFPLTVTSAQKNPTAFYLCASSIRDREAFFGQGTRLTVV.

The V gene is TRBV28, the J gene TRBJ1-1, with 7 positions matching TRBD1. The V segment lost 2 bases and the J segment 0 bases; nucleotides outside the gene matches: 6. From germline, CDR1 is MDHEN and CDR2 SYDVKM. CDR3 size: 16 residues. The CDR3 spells CASSLKGATMNTEAFF. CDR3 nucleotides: TGTGCCAGCAGTTTAAAGGGGGCGACTATGAACACTGAAGCTTTCTTT.

The CDR3 DNA is TGTGCCAGCTCACCGCAGGGGGCGAGGGGTGTCAATCAGCCCCAGCATTTT. It translates to CASSPQGARGVNQPQHF. The J gene is TRBJ1-5, the V gene TRBV18; TRBD1 matches 8 bases. V shed 3 bases, J shed 3 bases, and the junction held 10 bases outside the gene matches. This CDR3 has 17 amino acids. Germline-derived CDR1 and CDR2 are KGHSH and LQKENI.

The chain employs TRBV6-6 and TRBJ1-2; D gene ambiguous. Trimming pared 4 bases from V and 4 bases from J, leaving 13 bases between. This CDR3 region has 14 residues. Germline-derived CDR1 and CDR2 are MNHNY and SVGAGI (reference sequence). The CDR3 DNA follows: TGTGCCAGCAGTTCGCTGGAGGGAGTCTATGGCTACACCTTC. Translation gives CASSSLEGVYGYTF.

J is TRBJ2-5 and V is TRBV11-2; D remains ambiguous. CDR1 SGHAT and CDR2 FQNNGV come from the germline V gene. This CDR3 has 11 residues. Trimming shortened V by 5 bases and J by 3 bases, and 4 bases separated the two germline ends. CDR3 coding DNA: TGTGCCAGCAGCCCCAAAGAGACCCAGTACTTC. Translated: CASSPKETQYF.

CDR3 bases: TGCGCCAGCAGCGTGGGCCCCTCCGGACTAGCGGGGGGGGGAGAGACCCAGTACTTC. Protein product: CASSVGPSGLAGGGETQYF. The rearrangement links TRBV5-1 to TRBJ2-5; TRBD2 aligns across 15 bases. CDR1 and CDR2 (germline): SGHRS, YFSETQ. The CDR3 totals 19 residues. Trimming cost V 4 bases and J 4 bases; bases outside gene matches: 14.

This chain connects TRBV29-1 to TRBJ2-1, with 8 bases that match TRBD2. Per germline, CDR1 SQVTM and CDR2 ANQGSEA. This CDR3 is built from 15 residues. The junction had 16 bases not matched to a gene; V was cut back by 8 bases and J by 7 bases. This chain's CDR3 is CSSIGGGPRANEQFF. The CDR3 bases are TGCAGCTCAATCGGCGGGGGGCCCAGAGCGAATGAGCAGTTCTTC.

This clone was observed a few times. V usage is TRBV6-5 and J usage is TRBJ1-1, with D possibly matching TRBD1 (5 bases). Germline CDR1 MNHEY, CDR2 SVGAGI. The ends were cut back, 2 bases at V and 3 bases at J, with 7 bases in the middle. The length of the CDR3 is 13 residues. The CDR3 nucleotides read TGTGCCAGCAGTTACGGGGGGTACACTGAAGCTTTCTTT. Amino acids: CASSYGGYTEAFF.

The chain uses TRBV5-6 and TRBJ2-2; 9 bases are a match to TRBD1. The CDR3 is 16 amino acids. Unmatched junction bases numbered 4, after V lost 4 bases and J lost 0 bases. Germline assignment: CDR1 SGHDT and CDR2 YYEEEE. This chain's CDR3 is CASSHWTGANTGELFF. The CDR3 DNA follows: TGTGCCAGCAGCCACTGGACAGGGGCGAACACCGGGGAGCTGTTTTTT.

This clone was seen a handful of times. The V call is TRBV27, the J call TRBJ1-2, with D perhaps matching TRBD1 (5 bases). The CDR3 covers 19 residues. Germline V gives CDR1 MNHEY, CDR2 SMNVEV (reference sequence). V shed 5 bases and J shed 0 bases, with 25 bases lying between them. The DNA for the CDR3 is TGTGCCAGCAGTCTCCGTGGGTTCGGGACGGGGGTAGCTAACTATGGCTACACCTTC. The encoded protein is CASSLRGFGTGVANYGYTF.

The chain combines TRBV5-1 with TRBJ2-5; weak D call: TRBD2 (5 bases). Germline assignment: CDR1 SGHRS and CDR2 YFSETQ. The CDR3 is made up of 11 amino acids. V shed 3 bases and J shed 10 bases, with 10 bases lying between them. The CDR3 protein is CASSSPGDQYF. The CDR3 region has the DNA TGCGCCAGCAGCTCCCCCGGGGACCAGTACTTC.

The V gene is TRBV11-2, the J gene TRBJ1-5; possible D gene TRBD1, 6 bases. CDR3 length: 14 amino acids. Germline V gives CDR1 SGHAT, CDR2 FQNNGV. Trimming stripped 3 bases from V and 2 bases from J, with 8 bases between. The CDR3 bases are TGTGCCAGCAGCTTGGCAGGGGGCAATCAGCCCCAGCATTTT. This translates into CASSLAGGNQPQHF. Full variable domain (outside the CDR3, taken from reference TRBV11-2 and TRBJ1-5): EAGVAQSPRYKIIEKRQSVAFWCNPISGHATLYWYQQILGQGPKLLIQFQNNGVVDDSQLPKDRFSAERLKGVDSTLKIQPAKLEDSAVYLCASSLAGGNQPQHFGDGTRLSIL.

The CDR3 loop is CASRRLNTEAFF. Written as DNA, the CDR3 is TGTGCCAGCAGACGGTTGAACACTGAAGCTTTCTTT. The chain is built from TRBV2 and TRBJ1-1; D remains unclear. Germline CDR1 is SNHLY and CDR2 is FYNNEI. V lost 6 bases to trimming and J lost 0 bases, with 5 bases between them. The CDR3 spans 12 residues.

This chain's CDR3 is CASRPGLLNYGYTF. The CDR3 nucleotides read TGTGCCAGCAGACCCGGACTGTTGAACTATGGCTACACCTTC. The chain uses TRBV6-1 and TRBJ1-2; D gene ambiguous. Trimming stripped 6 bases from V and 2 bases from J, with 13 bases between. Germline assignment: CDR1 MNHNS and CDR2 SASEGT. CDR3 size: 14 residues.

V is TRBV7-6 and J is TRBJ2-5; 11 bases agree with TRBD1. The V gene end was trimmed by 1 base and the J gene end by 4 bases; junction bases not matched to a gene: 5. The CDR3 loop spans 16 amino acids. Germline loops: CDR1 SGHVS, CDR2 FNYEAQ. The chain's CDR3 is CASSLGTGGGRETQYF. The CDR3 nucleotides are TGTGCCAGCAGCTTAGGGACAGGGGGCGGACGAGAGACCCAGTACTTC.